This entry lists 17 T cell receptor beta chains sequenced from one sample in a study of T cell responses to AZD1222 COVID-19 vaccine. Profiling relied on immunoSEQ multiplex PCR, and the TCRdb table lists in-frame clones only, not all of them. The repertoire consists of about 140,000 clones, with 70% to 90% occurring once and the leading ten covering 4.5% to 6.5%. This material consisted of peripheral blood, taken on day 0 of AZD1222 vaccination. These receptors originate from an adult in good health.

The gene calls are TRBV12-5 and TRBJ1-5; TRBD1 is a possible D gene (5 bases). With 6 bases removed from V and 7 bases from J, the gap between germline ends came to 19 bases. The germline CDR1 and CDR2 sequences are LGHNT and FRNRAP. This CDR3 contains 15 residues. DNA of the CDR3: TGTGCTAGTGGAACCGGACACATTGGTCCCCAGCCCCAGCATTTT. Its translation: CASGTGHIGPQPQHF.

The chain is built from TRBV7-8 and TRBJ2-5; D uncertain. The CDR3 runs to 12 residues. Deletions cut 5 bases from V and 5 bases from J, with 9 bases between. Germline CDR1 and CDR2: SGHVS and FQNEAQ. The CDR3 protein is CASSLKAETQYF. Written as DNA, the CDR3 is TGTGCCAGCAGCCTAAAGGCGGAGACCCAGTACTTC.

The chain links TRBV7-2 to TRBJ2-5; D may be TRBD1 or TRBD2 (6 bases each). The CDR3 consists of 14 residues. Looked up from germline, CDR1 is SGHTA and CDR2 is FQGNSA. The germline V and J ends were trimmed by 1 base and 5 bases, with 11 bases remaining between them. CDR3 region: CASSLDTGAETQYF. CDR3 coding DNA: TGTGCCAGCAGCTTAGATACGGGGGCGGAGACCCAGTACTTC.

This clone was counted a single time. V is TRBV27 and J is TRBJ2-1, with TRBD1 identical over 7 bases. The CDR3 consists of 17 residues. Trimming took 2 bases from V and 1 from J; bases not matched to a gene: 8. Germline-derived CDR1 and CDR2 are MNHEY and SMNVEV (reference sequence). CDR3 nucleotide sequence: TGTGCCAGCAGTTTACTCCGACAGGGTACGTCCTACAATGAGCAGTTCTTC. Residues: CASSLLRQGTSYNEQFF.

This chain links TRBV25-1 with TRBJ2-7; D is unresolved. Looked up from germline, CDR1 is MGHDK and CDR2 is SYGVNS. CDR3 size: 13 residues. V gave up 6 bases and J gave up 1 base, with 10 bases separating them. The CDR3 region has the DNA TGTGCCAGCAGGGCACCGGGTTCCTACGAGCAGTACTTC. Translating it yields CASRAPGSYEQYF.

This clone was seen just once. The V and J genes are TRBV4-1 and TRBJ1-5; TRBD1 matches 7 bases. Trimming cost V 2 bases and J 0 bases; bases outside gene matches: 4. Germline V CDR1 and CDR2: MGHRA, YSYEKL. The CDR3 has 16 amino acids. The CDR3 region is CASSQQRDSSNQPQHF. CDR3 sequence (DNA): TGCGCCAGCAGCCAACAAAGGGACAGTAGCAATCAGCCCCAGCATTTT.

This sequence joins TRBV11-2 and TRBJ1-1; D not certain. The CDR3 consists of 11 residues. With 2 bases removed from V and 12 bases from J, the gap between germline ends came to 10 bases. Germline CDR1 SGHAT, CDR2 FQNNGV. CDR3 DNA: TGTGCCAGCAGCTTACGGACTGAGTCTTTCTTT. This translates into CASSLRTESFF.

V is TRBV5-6 and J is TRBJ1-1; maybe TRBD1 (5 bases). The length of the CDR3 is 15 residues. V dropped 0 bases and J dropped 0 bases, with 9 bases sitting between them. The germline V gene has CDR1 SGHDT and CDR2 YYEEEE. CDR3 amino acids: CASSLVQGLNTEAFF. CDR3 sequence (DNA): TGTGCCAGCAGCTTGGTGCAGGGTCTGAACACTGAAGCTTTCTTT.

The chain combines TRBV7-2 with TRBJ2-7; D is ambiguous. V lost 1 base and J lost 7, with 17 bases in between. This CDR3 has 15 amino acids. Per germline, CDR1 SGHTA and CDR2 FQGNSA. The CDR3, as DNA: TGTGCCAGCAGCTTAGTCCCCAGTCTACCACCGGAGCAGTACTTC. Its translation: CASSLVPSLPPEQYF. Supplemented by reference TRBV7-2 and TRBJ2-7, the full variable domain reads GAGVSQSPSNKVTEKGKDVELRCDPISGHTALYWYRQSLGQGLEFLIYFQGNSAPDKSGLPSDRFSAERTGGSVSTLTIQRTQQEDSAVYLCASSLVPSLPPEQYFGPGTRLTVT.

The chain is built from TRBV2 and TRBJ1-1; D remains ambiguous. V lost 6 bases, J lost 6 bases, and 14 bases lay in between. The CDR3 covers 13 residues. The germline CDR1 and CDR2 sequences are SNHLY and FYNNEI. The CDR3 nucleotides read TGTGCCAGCAGGACAAGATTGGGCGCTGAAGCTTTCTTT. The encoded protein is CASRTRLGAEAFF.

V is TRBV7-3 and J is TRBJ2-1; D unclear. Trimming stripped 2 bases from V and 6 bases from J, with 26 bases between. This CDR3 region has 19 residues. Germline V gene lookup returns CDR1 SGHTA and CDR2 FQGTGA. The CDR3 here is CASSLGPVNLRTNANEQFF. Here the CDR3 DNA reads TGTGCCAGCAGCTTAGGACCAGTGAACCTGAGGACCAATGCCAATGAGCAGTTCTTC. Looking up the rest from reference TRBV7-3 and TRBJ2-1 gives the full variable domain: GAGVSQTPSNKVTEKGKYVELRCDPISGHTALYWYRQSLGQGPEFLIYFQGTGAADDSGLPNDRFFAVRPEGSVSTLKIQRTERGDSAVYLCASSLGPVNLRTNANEQFFGPGTRLTVL.

The CDR3 reads CASSWTGYEQYF. The DNA of the CDR3 is TGTGCCAGCAGCTGGACAGGGTACGAGCAGTACTTC. The chain combines TRBV7-9 with TRBJ2-7; 8 bases map to TRBD1. J was trimmed by 4 bases and V by 4 bases; bases with no gene match: 0. The V gene's germline CDR1 is SEHNR and CDR2 FQNEAQ (reference sequence). The CDR3 is made up of 12 amino acids.

The chain couples TRBV7-8 to TRBJ2-7; D remains unclear. Trimming pared 3 bases from V and 1 base from J, leaving 7 bases between. CDR1 is SGHVS and CDR2 is FQNEAQ in the germline V gene. CDR3 size: 13 residues. The CDR3: CASSFLESYEQYF. CDR3 nucleotides: TGTGCCAGCAGCTTTTTGGAATCCTACGAGCAGTACTTC.

V is TRBV4-2 and J is TRBJ1-2, with D maybe TRBD1 (5 bases). The CDR3 extends over 14 amino acids. Deletions cut 1 base from V and 9 bases from J, with 15 bases between. Germline V gene data show CDR1 as LGHNA and CDR2 as YNFKEQ. The CDR3 region has the DNA TGTGCCAGCAGCCAAGTTGGGGGGAGAGAGAGCTACACCTTC. It translates to CASSQVGGRESYTF.

This chain uses TRBV9 with TRBJ1-1; 10 bases fit TRBD1. J was trimmed by 5 bases and V by 3 bases; bases with no gene match: 4. The CDR3 has 14 residues. Germline V gives CDR1 SGDLS, CDR2 YYNGEE. The CDR3 coding sequence is TGTGCCAGCAGCGCGACAGGGGGCTGGACTGAAGCTTTCTTT. Amino acids: CASSATGGWTEAFF.

The chain couples TRBV5-1 to TRBJ2-7; D perhaps matches TRBD1 (7 bases). CDR1 and CDR2 from the germline V gene are SGHRS and YFSETQ. V shed 4 bases and J shed 4 bases, with 21 bases lying between them. There are 16 residues in the CDR3. The DNA of the CDR3 is TGCGCCAGCAGCCAGGAGGGGGCCAAACTCTCATACGAGCAGTACTTC. The encoded protein is CASSQEGAKLSYEQYF. Supplemented by reference TRBV5-1 and TRBJ2-7, the full variable domain reads KAGVTQTPRYLIKTRGQQVTLSCSPISGHRSVSWYQQTPGQGLQFLFEYFSETQRNKGNFPGRFSGRQFSNSRSEMNVSTLELGDSALYLCASSQEGAKLSYEQYFGPGTRLTVT.

The genes are TRBV7-9 and TRBJ2-5; the match to TRBD1 covers 7 bases. Germline loops: CDR1 SEHNR, CDR2 FQNEAQ (reference sequence). The CDR3 covers 15 residues. Losses at the gene ends were 1 base for V and 7 bases for J; bases not matched to a gene: 9. The CDR3 sequence: CASSLERSGDRTQYF. Written as DNA, the CDR3 is TGTGCCAGCAGCTTAGAAAGATCAGGGGACAGGACCCAGTACTTC. Complete variable domain (other parts from reference TRBV7-9 and TRBJ2-5): DTGVSQNPRHKITKRGQNVTFRCDPISEHNRLYWYRQTLGQGPEFLTYFQNEAQLEKSRLLSDRFSAERPKGSFSTLEIQRTEQGDSAMYLCASSLERSGDRTQYFGPGTRLLVL.